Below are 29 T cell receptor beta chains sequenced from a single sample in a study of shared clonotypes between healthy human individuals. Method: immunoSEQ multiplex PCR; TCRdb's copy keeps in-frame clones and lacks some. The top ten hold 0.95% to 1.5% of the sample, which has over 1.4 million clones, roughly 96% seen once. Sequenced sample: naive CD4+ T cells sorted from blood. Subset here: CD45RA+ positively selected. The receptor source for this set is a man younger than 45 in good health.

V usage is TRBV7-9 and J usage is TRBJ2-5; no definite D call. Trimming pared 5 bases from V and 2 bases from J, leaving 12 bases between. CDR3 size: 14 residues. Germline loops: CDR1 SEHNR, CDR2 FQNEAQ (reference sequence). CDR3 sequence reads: CASSQAKGQETQYF. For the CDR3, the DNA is TGTGCCAGCAGCCAGGCCAAGGGACAAGAGACCCAGTACTTC.

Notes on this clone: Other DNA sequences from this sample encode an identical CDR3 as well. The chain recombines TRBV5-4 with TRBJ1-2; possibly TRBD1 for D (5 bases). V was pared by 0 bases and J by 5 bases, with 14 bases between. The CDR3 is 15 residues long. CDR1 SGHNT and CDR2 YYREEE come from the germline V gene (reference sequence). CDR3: CASSLAAGGRYGYTF. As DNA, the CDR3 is TGTGCCAGCAGCTTGGCAGCCGGGGGTCGTTATGGCTACACCTTC.

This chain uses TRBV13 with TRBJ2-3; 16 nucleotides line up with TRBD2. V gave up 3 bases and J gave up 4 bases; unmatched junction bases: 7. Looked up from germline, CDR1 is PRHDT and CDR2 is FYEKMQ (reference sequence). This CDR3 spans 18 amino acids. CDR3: CASSLGLAGGQFPDTQYF. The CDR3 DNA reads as TGTGCCAGCAGCTTGGGACTAGCGGGAGGGCAGTTCCCAGATACGCAGTATTTT. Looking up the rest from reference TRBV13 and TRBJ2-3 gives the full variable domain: AAGVIQSPRHLIKEKRETATLKCYPIPRHDTVYWYQQGPGQDPQFLISFYEKMQSDKGSIPDRFSAQQFSDYHSELNMSSLELGDSALYFCASSLGLAGGQFPDTQYFGPGTRLTVL.

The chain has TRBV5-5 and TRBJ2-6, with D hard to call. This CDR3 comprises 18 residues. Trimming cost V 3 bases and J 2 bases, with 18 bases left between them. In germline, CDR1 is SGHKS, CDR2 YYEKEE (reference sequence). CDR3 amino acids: CASSSSVGPLTGANVLTF. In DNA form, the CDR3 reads TGTGCCAGCAGCTCTTCGGTCGGTCCCCTGACTGGGGCCAACGTCCTGACTTTC.

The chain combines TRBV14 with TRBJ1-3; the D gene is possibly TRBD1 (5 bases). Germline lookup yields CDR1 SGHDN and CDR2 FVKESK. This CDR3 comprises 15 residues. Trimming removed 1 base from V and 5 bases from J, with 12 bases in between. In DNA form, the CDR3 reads TGTGCCAGCAGCCAAGGATGGGGGATAAGAAACACCATATATTTT. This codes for CASSQGWGIRNTIYF. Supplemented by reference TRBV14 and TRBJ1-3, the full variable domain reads EAGVTQFPSHSVIEKGQTVTLRCDPISGHDNLYWYRRVMGKEIKFLLHFVKESKQDESGMPNNRFLAERTGGTYSTLKVQPAELEDSGVYFCASSQGWGIRNTIYFGEGSWLTVV.

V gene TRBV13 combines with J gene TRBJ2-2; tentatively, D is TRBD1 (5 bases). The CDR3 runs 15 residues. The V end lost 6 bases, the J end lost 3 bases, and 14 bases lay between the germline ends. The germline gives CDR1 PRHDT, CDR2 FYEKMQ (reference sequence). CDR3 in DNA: TGTGCCAGCAGGACGACTGCAGGGTACACCGGGGAGCTGTTTTTT. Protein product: CASRTTAGYTGELFF.

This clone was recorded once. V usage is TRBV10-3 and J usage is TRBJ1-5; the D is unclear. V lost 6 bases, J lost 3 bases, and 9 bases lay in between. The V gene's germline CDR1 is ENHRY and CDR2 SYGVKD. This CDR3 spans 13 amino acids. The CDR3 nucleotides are TGTGCCATCAGGAGGGAGGACAATCAGCCCCAGCATTTT. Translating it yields CAIRREDNQPQHF.

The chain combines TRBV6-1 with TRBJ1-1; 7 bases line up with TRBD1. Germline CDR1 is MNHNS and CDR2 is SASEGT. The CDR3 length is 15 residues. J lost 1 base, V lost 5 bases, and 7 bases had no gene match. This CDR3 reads CASSLRGQRNTEAFF. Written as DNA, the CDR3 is TGTGCCAGCAGTCTGCGGGGACAGAGGAACACTGAAGCTTTCTTT.

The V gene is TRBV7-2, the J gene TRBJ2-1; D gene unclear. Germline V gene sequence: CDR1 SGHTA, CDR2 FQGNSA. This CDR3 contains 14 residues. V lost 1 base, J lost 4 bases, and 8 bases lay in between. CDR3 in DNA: TGTGCCAGCAGCTTAGATCAACTGTACAATGAGCAGTTCTTC. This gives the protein CASSLDQLYNEQFF.

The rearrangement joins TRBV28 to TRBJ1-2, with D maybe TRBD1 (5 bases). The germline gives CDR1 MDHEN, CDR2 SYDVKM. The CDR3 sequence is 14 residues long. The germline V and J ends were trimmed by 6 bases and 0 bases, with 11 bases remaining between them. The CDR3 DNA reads TGTGCCAGCAGGGCGGGGGAAACTAACTATGGCTACACCTTC. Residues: CASRAGETNYGYTF.

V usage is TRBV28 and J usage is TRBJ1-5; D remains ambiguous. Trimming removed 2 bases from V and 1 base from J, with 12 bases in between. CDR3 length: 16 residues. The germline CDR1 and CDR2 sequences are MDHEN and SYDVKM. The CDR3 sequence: CASSLLPRWSNQPQHF. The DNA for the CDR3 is TGTGCCAGCAGTTTACTGCCCCGGTGGAGCAATCAGCCCCAGCATTTT.

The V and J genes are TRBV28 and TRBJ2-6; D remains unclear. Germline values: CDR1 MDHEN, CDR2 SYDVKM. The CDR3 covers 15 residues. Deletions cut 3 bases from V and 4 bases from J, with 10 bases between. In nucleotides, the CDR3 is TGTGCCAGCAGTTTCCCTTCGGGCGGGGCCAACGTCCTGACTTTC. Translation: CASSFPSGGANVLTF.

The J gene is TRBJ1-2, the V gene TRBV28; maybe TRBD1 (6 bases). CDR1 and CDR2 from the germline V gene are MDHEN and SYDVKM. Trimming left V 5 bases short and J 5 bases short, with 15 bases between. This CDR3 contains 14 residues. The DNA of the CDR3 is TGTGCCAGCAGTCCGGCGGGGGCCGGGTATGGCTACACCTTC. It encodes CASSPAGAGYGYTF.

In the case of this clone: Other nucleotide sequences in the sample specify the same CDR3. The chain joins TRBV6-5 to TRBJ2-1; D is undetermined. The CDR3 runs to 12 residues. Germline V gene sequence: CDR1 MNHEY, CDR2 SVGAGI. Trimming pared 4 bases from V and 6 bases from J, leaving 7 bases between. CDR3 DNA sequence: TGTGCCAGCAGTTCCCGACTCAATGAGCAGTTCTTC. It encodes CASSSRLNEQFF.

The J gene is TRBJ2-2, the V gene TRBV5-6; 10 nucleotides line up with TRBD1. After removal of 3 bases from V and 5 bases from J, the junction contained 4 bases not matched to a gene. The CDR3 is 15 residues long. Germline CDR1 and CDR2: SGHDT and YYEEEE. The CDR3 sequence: CASSSGQGFTGELFF. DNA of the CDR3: TGTGCCAGCAGCTCGGGACAGGGGTTTACCGGGGAGCTGTTTTTT. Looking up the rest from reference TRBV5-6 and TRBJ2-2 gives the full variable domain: DAGVTQSPTHLIKTRGQQVTLRCSPKSGHDTVSWYQQALGQGPQFIFQYYEEEERQRGNFPDRFSGHQFPNYSSELNVNALLLGDSALYLCASSSGQGFTGELFFGEGSRLTVL.

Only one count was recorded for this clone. CDR3: CASSETRGTGDGQPQHF. The CDR3 DNA reads as TGTGCCAGCAGTGAAACGAGAGGGACAGGGGACGGTCAGCCCCAGCATTTT. The V call is TRBV25-1, the J call TRBJ1-5, with 10 positions matching TRBD1. There are 17 residues in the CDR3. Germline V gene sequence: CDR1 MGHDK, CDR2 SYGVNS. V dropped 2 bases and J dropped 6; count of bases not matched to a gene: 10.

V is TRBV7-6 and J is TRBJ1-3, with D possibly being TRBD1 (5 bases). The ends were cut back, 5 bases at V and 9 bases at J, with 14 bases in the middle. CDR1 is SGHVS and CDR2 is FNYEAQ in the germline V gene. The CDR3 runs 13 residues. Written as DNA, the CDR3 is TGTGCCAGCAGCCCAGCAAGACAGTTCACCATATATTTT. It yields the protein CASSPARQFTIYF.

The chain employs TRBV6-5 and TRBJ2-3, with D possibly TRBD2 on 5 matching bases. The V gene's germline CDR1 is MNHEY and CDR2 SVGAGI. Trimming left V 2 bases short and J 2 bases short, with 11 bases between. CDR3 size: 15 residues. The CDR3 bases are TGTGCCAGCAGTTACAGGACTGGAGCCACAGATACGCAGTATTTT. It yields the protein CASSYRTGATDTQYF.

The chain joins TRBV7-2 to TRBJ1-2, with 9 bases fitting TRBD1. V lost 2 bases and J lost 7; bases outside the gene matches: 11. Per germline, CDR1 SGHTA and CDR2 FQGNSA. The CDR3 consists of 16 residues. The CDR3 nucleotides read TGTGCCAGCAGCTTAAACGGGCAGACAGGGGGAATTGGCTACACCTTC. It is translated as CASSLNGQTGGIGYTF.

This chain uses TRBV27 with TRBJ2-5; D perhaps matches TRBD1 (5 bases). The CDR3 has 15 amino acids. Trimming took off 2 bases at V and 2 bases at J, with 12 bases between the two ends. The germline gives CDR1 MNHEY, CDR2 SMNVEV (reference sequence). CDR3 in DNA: TGTGCCAGCAGTTTACCGACAGACATACAAGAGACCCAGTACTTC. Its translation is CASSLPTDIQETQYF.

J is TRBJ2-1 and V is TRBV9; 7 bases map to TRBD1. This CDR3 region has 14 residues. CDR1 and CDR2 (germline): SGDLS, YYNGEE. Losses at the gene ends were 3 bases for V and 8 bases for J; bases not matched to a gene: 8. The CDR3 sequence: CASSANRGLHEQFF. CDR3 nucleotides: TGTGCCAGCAGCGCGAACAGGGGTTTGCATGAGCAGTTCTTC. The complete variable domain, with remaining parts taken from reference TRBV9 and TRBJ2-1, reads DSGVTQTPKHLITATGQRVTLRCSPRSGDLSVYWYQQSLDQGLQFLIQYYNGEERAKGNILERFSAQQFPDLHSELNLSSLELGDSALYFCASSANRGLHEQFFGPGTRLTVL.

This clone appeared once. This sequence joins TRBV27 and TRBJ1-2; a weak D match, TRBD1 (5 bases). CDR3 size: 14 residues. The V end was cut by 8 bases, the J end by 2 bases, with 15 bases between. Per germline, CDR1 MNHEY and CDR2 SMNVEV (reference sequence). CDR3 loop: CASSREGRNYGYTF. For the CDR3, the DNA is TGTGCCAGCTCTAGGGAGGGACGGAACTATGGCTACACCTTC.

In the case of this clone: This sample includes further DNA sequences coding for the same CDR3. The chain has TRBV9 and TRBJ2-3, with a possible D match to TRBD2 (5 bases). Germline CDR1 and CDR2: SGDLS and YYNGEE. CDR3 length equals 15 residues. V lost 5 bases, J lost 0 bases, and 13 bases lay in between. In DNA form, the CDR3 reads TGTGCCAGCAGTGCGCTGGGAGCTAGCACAGATACGCAGTATTTT. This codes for CASSALGASTDTQYF.

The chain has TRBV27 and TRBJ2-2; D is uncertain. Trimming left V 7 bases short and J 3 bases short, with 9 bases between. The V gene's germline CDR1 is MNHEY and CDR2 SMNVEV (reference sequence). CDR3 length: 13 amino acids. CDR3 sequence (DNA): TGTGCCAGCACCCCCGACCACACCGGGGAGCTGTTTTTT. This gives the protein CASTPDHTGELFF.

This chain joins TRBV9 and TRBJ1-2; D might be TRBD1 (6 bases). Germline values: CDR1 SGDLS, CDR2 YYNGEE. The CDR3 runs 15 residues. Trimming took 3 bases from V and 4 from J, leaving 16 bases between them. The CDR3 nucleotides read TGTGCCAGCAGCGGAAGGGGTGGAGGGGGCTATGGCTACACCTTC. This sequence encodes CASSGRGGGGYGYTF.

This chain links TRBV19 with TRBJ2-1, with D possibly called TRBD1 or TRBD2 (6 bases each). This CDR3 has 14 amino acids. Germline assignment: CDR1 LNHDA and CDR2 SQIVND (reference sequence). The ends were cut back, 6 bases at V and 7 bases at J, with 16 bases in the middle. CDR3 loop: CASRKGGGTNEQFF. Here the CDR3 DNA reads TGTGCCAGTAGAAAAGGGGGAGGAACTAATGAGCAGTTCTTC.

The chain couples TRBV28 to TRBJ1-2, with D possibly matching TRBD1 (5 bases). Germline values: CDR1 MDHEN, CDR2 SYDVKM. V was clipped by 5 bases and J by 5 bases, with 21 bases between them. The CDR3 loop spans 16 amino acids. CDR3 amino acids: CASSQGTGLKNYGYTF. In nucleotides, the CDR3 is TGTGCCAGCAGTCAAGGGACGGGACTGAAGAATTATGGCTACACCTTC.

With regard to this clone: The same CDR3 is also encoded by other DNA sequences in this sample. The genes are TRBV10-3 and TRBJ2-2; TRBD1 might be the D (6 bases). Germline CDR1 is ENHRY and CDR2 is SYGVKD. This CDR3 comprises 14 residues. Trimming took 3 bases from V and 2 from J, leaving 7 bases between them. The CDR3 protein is CAISEQGNTGELFF. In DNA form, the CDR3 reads TGTGCCATCAGTGAACAGGGTAACACCGGGGAGCTGTTTTTT.

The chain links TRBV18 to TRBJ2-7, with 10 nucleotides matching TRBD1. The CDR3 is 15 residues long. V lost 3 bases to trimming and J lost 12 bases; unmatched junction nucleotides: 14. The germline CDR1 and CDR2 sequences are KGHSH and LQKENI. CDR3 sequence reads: CASSPAGTGEKGGYF. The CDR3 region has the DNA TGTGCCAGCTCACCGGCCGGGACAGGGGAGAAAGGGGGGTACTTC.